This T cell receptor (beta chain) was captured by sequencing in a study of T cell clonotyping in hematopoietic cell transplantation (dated by TCRdb to the early 2020s). Concerning the study at large: In the study, more than 120 blood samples were gathered from over 30 consecutive transplant recipients and their related donors. Recruitment of patients was conducted between 2015 and early 2017, and follow-up was continued until late 2020 or death. The full study reports these points: The sample size was limited, and CD4 and CD8 repertoire contributions could not be separated because cells were not sorted. Broader posttransplant TCR repertoire diversity was predicted by donor and pretransplant recipient Inverse Simpson Index values. Overlap with donor repertoires was found for only a small fraction of recipient repertoires, with over 97% found to appear de novo at the given depth. After transplant, TCR diversity in recipients dropped, and pathologically expanded clonotypes climbed progressively between day 30 and day 180.

Related transplant donors provided blood samples for TCR beta sequencing. Nuclei Lysis Solution was used to extract genomic DNA from fresh or cryopreserved unfractionated peripheral blood mononuclear cells. The V end loses 5 bases and the J end loses 0 bases, and a stretch of 8 bases separates them. There are 13 amino acids in the CDR3, from cysteine to phenylalanine inclusive. The CDR3 DNA has 39 bases and is translated from base 1. CDR1 and CDR2, per the germline V gene, are SQVTM and ANQGSEA. As to this clone: Its antigen specificity is not known. Within one base of it there is no much larger clone, and no base qualities were kept.

TCR beta CDR3 regions were amplified from genomic DNA with the immunoSEQ assay, a bias-controlled multiplex PCR using V- and J-specific primers. In a second PCR step, the CDR3 amplicons were tagged with a proprietary barcode plus Illumina adapter sequences. An Illumina MiSeq instrument was used for sequencing of the CDR3 libraries. The original pipeline was this. Export and quality control were done with immunoSEQ Analyzer 3.0, while downstream analyses used R Bioconductor and Immunarch. Only productive rearrangements in the normalized downsampled data set were used to calculate repertoire metrics. Clonotypes larger than 5 templates in the normalized cohort were defined as pathologically expanded. Repertoire diversity was measured with the Inverse Simpson Index. To capture all clonotypes, CMV-specificity analyses were performed on the non-normalized data set. TCRdb mirrors the immuneACCESS table, restricted to in-frame sequences. Some clones are absent from its copies; in checked studies, under half trace to an unresolved V gene, and the reason for the others is unknown. V, J and clone size are taken as reported in that table, and D and trimming were inferred from the DNA itself. In this sample the table shows roughly 40,000 clones, 94% of which occur a single time. Clones ranked in the top ten supply approximately 0.8% of the sample.

The specimen was peripheral blood mononuclear cells. The chain was built from TRBV29-1 and TRBJ1-3, with no D gene named confidently. The sequence came from a woman aged 45-65 years in good health. Some clones in this sample may be carry-over from other donors' samples. CDR3 protein: CSVLTASGNTIYF. The nucleotide sequence reads as follows: TGCAGCGTTCTCACGGCCTCTGGAAACACCATATATTTT.